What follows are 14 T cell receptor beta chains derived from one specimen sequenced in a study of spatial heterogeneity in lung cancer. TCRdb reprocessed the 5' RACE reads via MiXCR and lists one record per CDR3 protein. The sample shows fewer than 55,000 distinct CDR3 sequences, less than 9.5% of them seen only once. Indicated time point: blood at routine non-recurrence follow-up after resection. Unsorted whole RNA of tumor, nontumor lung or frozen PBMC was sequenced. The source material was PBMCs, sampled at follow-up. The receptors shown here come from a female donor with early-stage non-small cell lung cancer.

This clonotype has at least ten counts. The CDR3 spells CASSWMGLAGLNEQFF. The CDR3 DNA is TGTGCCAGCAGTTGGATGGGACTAGCGGGTCTTAATGAGCAGTTCTTC. The chain combines TRBV6-2 or TRBV6-3 with TRBJ2-1; the match to TRBD2 covers 12 bases. The ends lost 4 bases at V and 7 bases at J; junction bases unmatched: 8. The CDR3 runs to 16 residues. Looked up from germline, CDR1 is MNHEY and CDR2 is SVGEGT.

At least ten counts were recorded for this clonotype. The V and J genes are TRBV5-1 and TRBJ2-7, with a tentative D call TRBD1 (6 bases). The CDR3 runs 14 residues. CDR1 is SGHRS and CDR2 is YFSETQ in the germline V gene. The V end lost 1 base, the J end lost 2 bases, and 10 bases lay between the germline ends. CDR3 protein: CASSLTGPAYEQYF. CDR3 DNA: TGCGCCAGCAGCTTGACAGGGCCCGCCTACGAGCAGTACTTC. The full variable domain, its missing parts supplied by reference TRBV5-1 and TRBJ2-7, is KAGVTQTPRYLIKTRGQQVTLSCSPISGHRSVSWYQQTPGQGLQFLFEYFSETQRNKGNFPGRFSGRQFSNSRSEMNVSTLELGDSALYLCASSLTGPAYEQYFGPGTRLTVT.

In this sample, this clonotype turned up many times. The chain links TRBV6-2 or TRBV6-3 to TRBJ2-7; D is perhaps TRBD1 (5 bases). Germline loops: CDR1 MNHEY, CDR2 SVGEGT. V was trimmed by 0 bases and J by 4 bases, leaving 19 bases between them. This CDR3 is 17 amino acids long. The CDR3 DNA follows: TGTGCCAGCAGTTACTCTTCTGACAGCAACTCCTTTTACGAGCAGTACTTC. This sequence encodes CASSYSSDSNSFYEQYF.

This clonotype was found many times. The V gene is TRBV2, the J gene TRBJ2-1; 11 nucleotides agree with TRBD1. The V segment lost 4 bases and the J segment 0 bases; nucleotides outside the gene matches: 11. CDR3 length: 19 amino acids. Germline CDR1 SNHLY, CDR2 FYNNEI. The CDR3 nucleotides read TGTGCCAGCAGTGCTCCTAGGACAGGGGGCATATTCTCCTACAATGAGCAGTTCTTC. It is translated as CASSAPRTGGIFSYNEQFF.

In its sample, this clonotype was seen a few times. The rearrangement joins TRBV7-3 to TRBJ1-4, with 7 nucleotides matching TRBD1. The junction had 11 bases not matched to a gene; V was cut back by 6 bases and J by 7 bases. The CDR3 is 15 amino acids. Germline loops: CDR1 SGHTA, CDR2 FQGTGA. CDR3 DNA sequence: TGTGCCAGCAGGACTACCGGGACAGCGGGTGAAAAACTGTTTTTT. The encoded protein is CASRTTGTAGEKLFF. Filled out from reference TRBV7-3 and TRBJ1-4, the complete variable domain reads GAGVSQTPSNKVTEKGKYVELRCDPISGHTALYWYRQSLGQGPEFLIYFQGTGAADDSGLPNDRFFAVRPEGSVSTLKIQRTERGDSAVYLCASRTTGTAGEKLFFGSGTQLSVL.

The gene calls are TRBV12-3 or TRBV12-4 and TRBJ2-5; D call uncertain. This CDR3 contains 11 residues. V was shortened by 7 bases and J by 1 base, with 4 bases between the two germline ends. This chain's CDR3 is CASTVQETQYF. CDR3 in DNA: TGTGCCAGCACAGTCCAAGAGACCCAGTACTTC.

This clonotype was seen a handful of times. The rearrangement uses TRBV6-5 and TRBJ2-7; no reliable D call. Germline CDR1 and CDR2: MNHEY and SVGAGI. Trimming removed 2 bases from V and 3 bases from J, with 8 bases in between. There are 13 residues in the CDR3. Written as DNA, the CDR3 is TGTGCCAGCAGTTACACCTCGGACTACGAGCAGTACTTC. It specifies CASSYTSDYEQYF.

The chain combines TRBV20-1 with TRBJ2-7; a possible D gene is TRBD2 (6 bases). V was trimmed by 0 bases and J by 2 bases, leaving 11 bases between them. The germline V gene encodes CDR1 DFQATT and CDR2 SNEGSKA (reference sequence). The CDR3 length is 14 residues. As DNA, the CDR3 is TGCAGTGCTAGAGATGCGGGGACGCCCTACGAGCAGTACTTC. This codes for CSARDAGTPYEQYF.

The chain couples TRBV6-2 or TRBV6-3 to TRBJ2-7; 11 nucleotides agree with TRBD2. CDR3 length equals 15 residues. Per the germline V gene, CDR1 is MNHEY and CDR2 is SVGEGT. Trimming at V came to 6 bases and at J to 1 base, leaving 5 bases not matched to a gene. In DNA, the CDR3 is TGTGCCAGCAGCCCCGGACTAGCGGGTTCCTACGAGCAGTACTTC. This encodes CASSPGLAGSYEQYF.

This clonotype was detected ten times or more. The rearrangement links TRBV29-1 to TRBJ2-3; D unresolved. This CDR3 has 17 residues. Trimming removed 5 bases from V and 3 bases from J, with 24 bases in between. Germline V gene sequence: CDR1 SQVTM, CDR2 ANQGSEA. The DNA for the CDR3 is TGCAGCGTTCCCCCTCGAGTCCTTGGCCAGATGACAGATACGCAGTATTTT. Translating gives CSVPPRVLGQMTDTQYF.

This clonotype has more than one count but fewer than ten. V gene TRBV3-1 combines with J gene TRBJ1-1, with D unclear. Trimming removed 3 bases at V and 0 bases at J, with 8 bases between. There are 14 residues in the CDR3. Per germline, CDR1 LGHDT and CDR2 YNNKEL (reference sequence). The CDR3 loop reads CASSQTPMNTEAFF. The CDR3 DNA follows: TGTGCCAGCAGCCAGACCCCTATGAACACTGAAGCTTTCTTT.

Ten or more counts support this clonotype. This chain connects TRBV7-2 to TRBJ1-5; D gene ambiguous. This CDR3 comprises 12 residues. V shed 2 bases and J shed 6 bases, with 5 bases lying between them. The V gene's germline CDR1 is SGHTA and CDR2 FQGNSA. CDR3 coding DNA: TGTGCCAGCAGCTTACTAGCTCAGCCCCAGCATTTT. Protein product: CASSLLAQPQHF.

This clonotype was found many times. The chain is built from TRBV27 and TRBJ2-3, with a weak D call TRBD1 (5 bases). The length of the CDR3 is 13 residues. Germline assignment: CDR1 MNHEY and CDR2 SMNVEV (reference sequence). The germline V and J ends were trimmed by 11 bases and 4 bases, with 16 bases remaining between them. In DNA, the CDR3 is TGTGCCTCCTTAGCTAGGGGTCCAGATACGCAGTATTTT. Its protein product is CASLARGPDTQYF.

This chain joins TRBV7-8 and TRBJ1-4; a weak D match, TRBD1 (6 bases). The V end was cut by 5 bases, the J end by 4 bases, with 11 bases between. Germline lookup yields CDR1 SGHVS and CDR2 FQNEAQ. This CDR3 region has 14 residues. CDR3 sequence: CASSALDSNEKLFF. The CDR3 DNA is TGTGCCAGCAGCGCCTTGGACAGTAATGAAAAACTGTTTTTT.